The present TCR beta chain was sequenced within a study of technical replicates of blood from several donors. The CDR3 sequence is 15 residues long. Germline-derived CDR1 and CDR2 are MNHEY and SMNVEV (reference sequence). V dropped 2 bases and J dropped 2 bases, with 12 bases sitting between them. The table came from immunoSEQ multiplex PCR; TCRdb's copy has only in-frame clones and leaves some out. The sample has 80,000 or so clones, about 98% seen once. This sequence joins TRBV27 and TRBJ2-5; no clear D gene. The sequencing input was T cells isolated from PBMCs. This clonotype was obtained from a human donor in good health. CDR3 residues: CASSLKSLKQETQYF. As DNA, the CDR3 is TGTGCCAGCAGTTTAAAGTCTCTAAAGCAAGAGACCCAGTACTTC.